This is a list of T cell receptor beta chains from one sample in a study of blood T cell repertoires in COVID-19. Sequenced by immunoSEQ multiplex PCR; TCRdb stores in-frame clones only, minus some. The profile shows around 300,000 clones, approximately 89% of them singletons. What was sequenced was PBMCs or T cells enriched from blood (not recorded which). Receptors originate from a woman in her 30s who had recovered from COVID-19. Each CDR3 is given with its conserved first and last residue. The D gene is left open where the match is weak. Rows may omit the clone size; those that give it use once, few, many or a size class.

>TRBJ2-1|TRBV5-3|NA|TRBD2
CARSWGEREKYNEQFF
TGTGCCAGAAGCTGGGGCGAGCGGGAGAAGTACAATGAGCAGTTCTTC
>TRBJ2-7|TRBV30|NA|NA
CAWSFASENYEQYF
TGTGCCTGGAGTTTCGCTAGCGAGAACTACGAGCAGTACTTC
>TRBJ2-5|TRBV5-1|few|NA
CASHDPSGRETQYF
TGCGCCAGCCATGACCCTTCAGGCCGAGAGACCCAGTACTTC
>TRBJ2-7|TRBV10-3|NA|NA
CAISPSGGYEQYF
TGTGCCATCAGCCCCTCCGGCGGATACGAGCAGTACTTC
>TRBJ1-1|TRBV19|NA|NA
CASSIRGSLRTEAFF
TGTGCCAGTAGTATTAGGGGGTCCTTGCGGACTGAAGCTTTCTTT
>TRBJ1-2|TRBV5-8|NA|NA
CASSLGGHGPGYTF
TGTGCCAGCAGCTTGGGTGGACACGGTCCGGGCTACACCTTC
>TRBJ1-2|TRBV6-6|NA|NA
CASRPRLERDYGYTF
TGTGCCAGCAGACCCCGACTCGAGAGGGACTATGGCTACACCTTC
>TRBJ1-6|TRBV6-6|NA|NA
CASSLDLSYNSPLHF
TGTGCCAGCAGTCTCGACTTATCCTATAATTCACCCCTCCACTTT
>TRBJ2-5|TRBV28|NA|NA
CASRSTGQPETQYF
TGTGCCAGCAGGTCGACTGGTCAGCCGGAGACCCAGTACTTC
>TRBJ2-7|TRBV2|NA|TRBD1
CASSTGTGYEQYF
TGTGCCAGCAGTACCGGGACAGGCTACGAGCAGTACTTC
>TRBJ2-3|TRBV19|NA|NA
CASSIVHTITDTQYF
TGTGCCAGTAGTATTGTACATACTATCACAGATACGCAGTATTTT
>TRBJ2-3|TRBV6-5|NA|NA
CASSYSPGVGTDTQYF
TGTGCCAGCAGTTACTCTCCGGGAGTCGGCACAGATACGCAGTATTTT
>TRBJ2-7|TRBV6-5|NA|NA
CASSYSTQVIGEQYF
TGTGCCAGCAGTTACTCGACGCAGGTAATAGGCGAGCAGTACTTC
>TRBJ1-5|TRBV28|NA|NA
CASSQPTDYSNQPQHF
TGTGCCAGCAGCCAACCTACAGATTATAGCAATCAGCCCCAGCATTTT
>TRBJ1-2|TRBV25-1|few|NA
CASSKQGDYGYTF
TGTGCCAGCAGTAAGCAGGGTGACTATGGCTACACCTTC
>TRBJ1-2|TRBV4-1|NA|NA
CASSQDPARNYGYTF
TGCGCCAGCAGCCAAGATCCGGCCAGGAACTATGGCTACACCTTC
>TRBJ2-7|TRBV19|NA|NA
CASSSRQAKSYEQYF
TGTGCCAGTAGTTCCCGACAGGCTAAATCCTACGAGCAGTACTTC
>TRBJ2-2|TRBV28|NA|TRBD2
CASSPSGSSKAGELFF
TGTGCCAGCAGCCCTAGCGGGAGCAGCAAGGCCGGGGAGCTGTTTTTT
>TRBJ2-5|TRBV28|NA|NA
CASSLGGGETQYF
TGTGCCAGCTCCTTGGGAGGTGGGGAGACCCAGTACTTC
>TRBJ1-1|TRBV7-9|NA|NA
CASSPRGGMTEAFF
TGTGCCAGCAGCCCCCGGGGGGGAATGACTGAAGCTTTCTTT
>TRBJ2-1|TRBV7-2|NA|NA
CASSPGATNYNEQFF
TGTGCCAGCAGCCCTGGGGCTACCAATTACAATGAGCAGTTCTTC
>TRBJ1-5|TRBV19|many|NA
CASSIIELVNQPQHF
TGTGCCAGTAGTATAATAGAACTTGTCAATCAGCCCCAGCATTTT
>TRBJ2-7|TRBV9|NA|NA
CASSVAVAGYEQYF
TGTGCCAGCAGCGTAGCAGTGGCTGGCTACGAGCAGTACTTC
>TRBJ1-6|TRBV6-1|NA|NA
CASSESPGDDSPLHF
TGTGCCAGCAGTGAAAGTCCAGGGGATGATTCACCCCTCCACTTT
>TRBJ1-3|TRBV30|NA|TRBD1
CAWSVRTGPTLGNTIYF
TGTGCCTGGAGTGTACGGACAGGGCCAACTCTTGGAAACACCATATATTTT
>TRBJ1-1|TRBV14|once|TRBD1
CASSQHSTGVTEAFF
TGTGCCAGCAGCCAACACTCGACAGGGGTTACTGAAGCTTTCTTT
>TRBJ2-5|TRBV24-1|NA|TRBD2
CATSEGLTSGSRETQYF
TGTGCCACCAGTGAGGGACTGACTAGCGGGAGCCGAGAGACCCAGTACTTC
>TRBJ2-1|TRBV7-9|NA|TRBD2
CASSPQGLAGGYNEQFF
TGTGCCAGCAGCCCCCAAGGACTAGCGGGAGGCTACAATGAGCAGTTCTTC
>TRBJ2-5|TRBV20-1|NA|NA
CSARLIETQYF
TGCAGTGCTAGATTAATAGAGACCCAGTACTTC
>TRBJ1-4|TRBV25-1|NA|NA
CASSDGVNEKLFF
TGTGCCAGCAGTGATGGAGTAAATGAAAAACTGTTTTTT
>TRBJ2-1|TRBV7-2|NA|NA
CASSFRLWVRNEQFF
TGTGCCAGCAGCTTCAGGTTATGGGTTCGCAATGAGCAGTTCTTC
>TRBJ1-2|TRBV20-1|NA|NA
CSAPRGRAWTF
TGCAGTGCCCCCCGCGGCAGGGCATGGACCTTC
>TRBJ1-2|TRBV30|NA|TRBD1
CATSRTGHNYGYTF
TGTGCCACATCACGGACAGGGCACAACTATGGCTACACCTTC
>TRBJ2-7|TRBV4-3|NA|TRBD2
CASSQDLLAGLREQYF
TGCGCCAGCAGCCAAGACCTACTAGCGGGATTGCGGGAGCAGTACTTC
>TRBJ2-2|TRBV11-2|NA|NA
CASGGQYTGELFF
TGTGCCAGCGGCGGGCAGTACACCGGGGAGCTGTTTTTT
>TRBJ1-2|TRBV6-2/TRBV6-3|few|NA
CASSYSRHTYYGYTF
TGTGCCAGCAGTTACTCGAGACATACCTACTATGGCTACACCTTC
>TRBJ2-7|TRBV29-1|NA|TRBD1
CSADPGQGSYEQYF
TGCAGCGCCGATCCGGGACAGGGATCCTACGAGCAGTACTTC
>TRBJ1-4|TRBV7-8|NA|NA
CASSLGRAPEKLFF
TGTGCCAGCAGCTTAGGCAGGGCACCTGAAAAACTGTTTTTT
>TRBJ1-2|TRBV2|NA|TRBD1
CASRGQGIILGYGYTF
TGTGCCAGCAGAGGACAGGGTATCATCCTCGGTTATGGCTACACCTTC
>TRBJ1-1|TRBV3-1/TRBV3-2|NA|TRBD1
CASSPQGDPSSMNTEAFF
TGTGCCAGCAGCCCCCAGGGGGACCCTAGTAGCATGAACACTGAAGCTTTCTTT
>TRBJ1-1|TRBV6-5|NA|NA
CATLVGGTEAFF
TGTGCCACCCTCGTCGGAGGCACTGAAGCTTTCTTT
>TRBJ1-5|TRBV2|NA|NA
CASSDIGVGNQPQHF
TGTGCCAGCAGTGATATCGGGGTGGGCAATCAGCCCCAGCATTTT
>TRBJ2-3|TRBV2|NA|NA
CASNDQRGDTQYF
TGTGCCAGCAATGACCAGCGAGGAGATACGCAGTATTTT
>TRBJ1-2|TRBV3-1/TRBV3-2|once|NA
CASSAGPRRDYGYTF
TGTGCCAGCAGCGCGGGACCGCGGCGGGACTATGGCTACACCTTC
>TRBJ2-1|TRBV19|NA|TRBD1
CASIFAGTGNYNEQFF
TGTGCCAGTATATTCGCCGGGACAGGGAATTACAATGAGCAGTTCTTC
>TRBJ1-5|TRBV28|NA|TRBD1
CASSPLRQGNQPQHF
TGTGCCAGCAGCCCCCTACGACAGGGAAATCAGCCCCAGCATTTT
>TRBJ2-1|TRBV5-1|NA|TRBD1
CASSLVGAGGNNEQFF
TGCGCCAGCAGCTTGGTGGGGGCAGGGGGTAACAATGAGCAGTTCTTC
>TRBJ2-7|TRBV27|NA|NA
CASSLSISYEQYF
TGTGCCAGCAGTTTATCCATCTCCTACGAGCAGTACTTC
>TRBJ2-1|TRBV19|once|TRBD2
CASSILGTSGAPGYNEQFF
TGTGCCAGTAGTATATTAGGAACTAGCGGGGCCCCCGGATACAATGAGCAGTTCTTC
>TRBJ2-3|TRBV14|NA|TRBD2
CASSQAHLAGGQYF
TGTGCCAGCAGCCAAGCTCACCTAGCGGGAGGGCAGTATTTT
>TRBJ2-5|TRBV10-1|NA|NA
CASSGGLQETQYF
TGCGCCAGCAGTGGCGGATTACAAGAGACCCAGTACTTC